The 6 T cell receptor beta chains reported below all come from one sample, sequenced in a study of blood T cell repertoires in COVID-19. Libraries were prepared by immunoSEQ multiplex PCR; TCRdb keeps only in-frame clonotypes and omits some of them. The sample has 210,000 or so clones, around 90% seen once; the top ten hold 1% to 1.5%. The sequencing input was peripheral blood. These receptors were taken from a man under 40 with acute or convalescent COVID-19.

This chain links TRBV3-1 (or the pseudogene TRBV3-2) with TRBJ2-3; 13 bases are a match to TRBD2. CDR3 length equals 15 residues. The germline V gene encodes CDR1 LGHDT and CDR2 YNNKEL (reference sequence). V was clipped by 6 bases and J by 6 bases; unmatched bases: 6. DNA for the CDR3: TGTGCCAGCAGAGAAACTAGCGGGGGGGAGGATACGCAGTATTTT. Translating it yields CASRETSGGEDTQYF.

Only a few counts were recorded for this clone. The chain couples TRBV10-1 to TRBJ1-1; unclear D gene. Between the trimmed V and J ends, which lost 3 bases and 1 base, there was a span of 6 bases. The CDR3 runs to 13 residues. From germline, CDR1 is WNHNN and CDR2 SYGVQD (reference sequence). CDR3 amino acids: CASSEEKNTEAFF. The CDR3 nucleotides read TGCGCCAGCAGTGAAGAGAAGAACACTGAAGCTTTCTTT.

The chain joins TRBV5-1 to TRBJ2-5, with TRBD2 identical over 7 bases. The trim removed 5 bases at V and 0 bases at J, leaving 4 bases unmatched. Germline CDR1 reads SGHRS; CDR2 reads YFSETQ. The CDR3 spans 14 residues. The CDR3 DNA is TGCGCCAGCAGTCCCGGGGGGTACCAAGAGACCCAGTACTTC. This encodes CASSPGGYQETQYF.

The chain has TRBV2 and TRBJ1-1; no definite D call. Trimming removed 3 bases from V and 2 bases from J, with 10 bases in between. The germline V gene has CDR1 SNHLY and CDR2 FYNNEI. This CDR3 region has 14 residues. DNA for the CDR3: TGTGCCAGCAGTGATATTCTGTTCAACACTGAAGCTTTCTTT. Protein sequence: CASSDILFNTEAFF. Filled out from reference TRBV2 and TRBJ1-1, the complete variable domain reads EPEVTQTPSHQVTQMGQEVILRCVPISNHLYFYWYRQILGQKVEFLVSFYNNEISEKSEIFDDQFSVERPDGSNFTLKIRSTKLEDSAMYFCASSDILFNTEAFFGQGTRLTVV.

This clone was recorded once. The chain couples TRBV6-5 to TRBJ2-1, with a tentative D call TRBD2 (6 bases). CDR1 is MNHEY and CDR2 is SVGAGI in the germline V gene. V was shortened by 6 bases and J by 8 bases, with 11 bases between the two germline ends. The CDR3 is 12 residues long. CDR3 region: CASSIPSDEQFF. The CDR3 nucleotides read TGTGCCAGCAGCATACCTAGCGATGAGCAGTTCTTC.

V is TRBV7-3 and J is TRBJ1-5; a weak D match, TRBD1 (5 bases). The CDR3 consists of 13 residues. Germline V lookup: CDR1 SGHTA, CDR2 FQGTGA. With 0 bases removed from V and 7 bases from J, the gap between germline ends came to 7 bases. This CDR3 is CASSLTGGQPQHF. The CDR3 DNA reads TGTGCCAGCAGCTTAACGGGGGGACAGCCCCAGCATTTT.